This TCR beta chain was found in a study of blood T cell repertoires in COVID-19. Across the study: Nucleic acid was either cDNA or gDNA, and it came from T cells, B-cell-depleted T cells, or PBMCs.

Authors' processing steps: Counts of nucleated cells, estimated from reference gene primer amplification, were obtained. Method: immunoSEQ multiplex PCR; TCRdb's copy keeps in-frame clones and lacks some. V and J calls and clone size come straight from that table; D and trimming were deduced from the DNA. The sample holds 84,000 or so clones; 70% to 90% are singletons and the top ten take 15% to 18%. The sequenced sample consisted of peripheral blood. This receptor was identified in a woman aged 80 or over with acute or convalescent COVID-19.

CDR3 residues: CASSPQEISGNTIYF. The CDR3 region has the DNA TGTGCCAGCAGTCCTCAAGAGATCTCTGGAAACACCATATATTTT. V usage is TRBV6-5 and J usage is TRBJ1-3; D remains ambiguous. V dropped 5 bases and J dropped 0 bases, with 11 bases sitting between them. This CDR3 region has 15 residues. Germline CDR1 MNHEY, CDR2 SVGAGI.